This T cell receptor (beta chain) was identified in a study of shared clonotypes between healthy human individuals. Points from the study as a whole: Clonotype sharing among donors was expected to depend on sequencing depth. What limited the represented genetic and exposure-history diversity was the small number of donors.

CD4+ cells were split into CD45RA+ naive and CD45RA-negative memory subsets. In the original analysis: Without quality scores, immunoSEQ junctional reads could not be filtered like full-length reads. Libraries were prepared by immunoSEQ multiplex PCR; TCRdb keeps only in-frame clonotypes and omits some of them. The V and J calls and clone size were taken over from that table, and D and trimming were inferred from the DNA. The repertoire holds roughly 520,000 clones, approximately 94% seen once, with about 0.06% in the top ten. With regard to this clone: What it binds is unknown.

The CDR3 is 15 amino acids. With V trimmed by 10 bases and J by 1 base, 9 bases remained unmatched. Germline-derived CDR1 and CDR2 are LNHDA and SQIVND (reference sequence). This chain joins TRBV19 and TRBJ2-7; 11 bases match TRBD1. Sequencing was done on a sample of naive CD4+ T cells sorted from blood. Subset described: CD45RA+ positively selected. The sequence came from a woman under 40 in good health. The CDR3 bases are TGTGCCACCAGTCCCGGGACAGGGGGGTCCTACGAGCAGTACTTC. It yields the protein CATSPGTGGSYEQYF.